The clone carrying this TCR beta chain was detected a few times. The data stem from a study of patients and donors after allogeneic stem cell transplantation. TCRdb called the RT-PCR reads again in MiXCR, with one record for every CDR3 protein. This table holds 70,000 to 100,000 distinct CDR3 sequences, 4.5% to 5% found once. This CDR3 comprises 13 residues. The germline V gene has CDR1 MNHNS and CDR2 SASEGT. The ends were cut back, 0 bases at V and 9 bases at J, with 9 bases in the middle. The gene calls are TRBV6-1 and TRBJ1-5; D ambiguous. The source material was blood, either unsorted or a sorted T cell fraction (not recorded which). The sequence was obtained from a human donor who was either an allogeneic HSCT recipient or a stem cell or donor lymphocyte infusion donor (not recorded which). It is not recorded whose cells these are; they may come from a transplant donor. CDR3 sequence: CASSEASVGPQHF. The DNA for the CDR3 is TGTGCCAGCAGTGAAGCGTCGGTGGGGCCCCAGCATTTT.